Listed here are 6 T cell receptor beta chains from one sample, sequenced in a study of blood T cell repertoires in COVID-19. Data came from immunoSEQ multiplex PCR; TCRdb stores just in-frame clones and leaves some out. The sample records about 250,000 clones, about nine tenths being singletons. The sequencing sample was made of PBMCs or T cells enriched from blood (not recorded which). The receptors here all came from a woman in her 30s with acute COVID-19.

This sequence joins TRBV11-2 and TRBJ1-4; D is undetermined. CDR3 size: 19 residues. Germline-derived CDR1 and CDR2 are SGHAT and FQNNGV. V was pared by 1 base and J by 0 bases, with 18 bases between. CDR3 sequence: CASSLGGGGRRATNEKLFF. Here the CDR3 DNA reads TGTGCCAGCAGCTTAGGAGGTGGAGGACGACGTGCAACTAATGAAAAACTGTTTTTT. The full variable domain, rest sourced from reference TRBV11-2 and TRBJ1-4, is EAGVAQSPRYKIIEKRQSVAFWCNPISGHATLYWYQQILGQGPKLLIQFQNNGVVDDSQLPKDRFSAERLKGVDSTLKIQPAKLEDSAVYLCASSLGGGGRRATNEKLFFGSGTQLSVL.

This chain uses TRBV24-1 with TRBJ1-5; 8 bases map to TRBD1. There are 16 residues in the CDR3. Trimming cost V 4 bases and J 0 bases; bases outside gene matches: 4. The germline CDR1 and CDR2 sequences are KGHDR and SFDVKD. DNA of the CDR3: TGTGCCACCAGTGACAAACAGGGGGATAGCAATCAGCCCCAGCATTTT. It codes for CATSDKQGDSNQPQHF.

This clone was detected once. The chain joins TRBV12-5 to TRBJ2-7, with TRBD1 as a possible D gene (5 bases). V was cut by 0 bases and J by 6 bases, with 15 bases left in between. Per the germline V gene, CDR1 is LGHNT and CDR2 is FRNRAP. This CDR3 comprises 15 residues. The CDR3 spells CASGLVPTGNPEQYF. For the CDR3, the DNA is TGTGCTAGTGGTTTGGTTCCCACAGGTAACCCCGAGCAGTACTTC.

The genes are TRBV7-9 and TRBJ1-1; D possibly corresponds to TRBD1 (5 bases). The CDR3 covers 14 residues. Trimming removed 2 bases from V and 1 base from J, with 8 bases in between. In germline, CDR1 is SEHNR, CDR2 FQNEAQ (reference sequence). CDR3 protein: CASSLQGGNTEAFF. The CDR3, as DNA: TGTGCCAGCAGCTTACAGGGTGGGAACACTGAAGCTTTCTTT.

The chain employs TRBV7-9 and TRBJ1-2, with 8 positions matching TRBD1. The J segment lost 2 bases and the V segment lost 3 bases, leaving 2 bases of the junction unmatched. From germline, CDR1 is SEHNR and CDR2 FQNEAQ (reference sequence). The CDR3 has 14 amino acids. The CDR3 spells CASSLDRANYGYTF. For the CDR3, the DNA is TGTGCCAGCAGCTTGGACAGGGCAAACTATGGCTACACCTTC. The full variable domain, with the rest looked up from reference TRBV7-9 and TRBJ1-2, is DTGVSQNPRHKITKRGQNVTFRCDPISEHNRLYWYRQTLGQGPEFLTYFQNEAQLEKSRLLSDRFSAERPKGSFSTLEIQRTEQGDSAMYLCASSLDRANYGYTFGSGTRLTVV.

The J gene is TRBJ2-7, the V gene TRBV27; 15 bases are shared with TRBD2. The germline V gene encodes CDR1 MNHEY and CDR2 SMNVEV (reference sequence). After removal of 6 bases from V and 7 bases from J, the junction contained 4 bases not matched to a gene. The CDR3 has 14 amino acids. The CDR3 DNA follows: TGTGCCAGCAGACAGGGACTAGCGGGGGGTGAGCAGTACTTC. This codes for CASRQGLAGGEQYF.